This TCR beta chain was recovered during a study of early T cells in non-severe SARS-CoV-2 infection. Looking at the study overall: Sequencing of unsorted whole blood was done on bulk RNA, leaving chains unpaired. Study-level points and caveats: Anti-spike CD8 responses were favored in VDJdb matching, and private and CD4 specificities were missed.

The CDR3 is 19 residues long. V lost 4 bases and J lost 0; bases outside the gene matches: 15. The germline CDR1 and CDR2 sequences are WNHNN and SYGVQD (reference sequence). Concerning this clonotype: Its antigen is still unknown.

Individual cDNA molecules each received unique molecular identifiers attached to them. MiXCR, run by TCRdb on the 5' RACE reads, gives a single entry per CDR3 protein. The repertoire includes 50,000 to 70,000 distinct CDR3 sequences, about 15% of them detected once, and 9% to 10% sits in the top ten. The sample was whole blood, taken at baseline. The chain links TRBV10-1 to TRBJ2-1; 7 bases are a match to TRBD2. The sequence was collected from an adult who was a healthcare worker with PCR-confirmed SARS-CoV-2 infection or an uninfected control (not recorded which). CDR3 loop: CASSGPSGLNSHSYNEQFF. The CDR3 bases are TGCGCCAGCAGTGGCCCTTCGGGACTAAATTCCCACTCCTACAATGAGCAGTTCTTC.